This TCR beta chain appears in the sequencing data of a study of T cell responses to AZD1222 COVID-19 vaccine. The CDR3 consists of 14 residues. With V trimmed by 7 bases and J by 4 bases, 9 bases remained unmatched. Germline CDR1 is SNHLY and CDR2 is FYNNEI. The method was immunoSEQ multiplex PCR; TCRdb's version includes in-frame clones alone and lacks a portion of them. This table has more than 60,000 clones, approximately 85% appearing once. The chain links TRBV2 to TRBJ1-2; 7 bases line up with TRBD1. This receptor was obtained from an adult in good health. The sample in question was peripheral blood, obtained on day 0 of AZD1222 vaccination. The CDR3, as DNA: TGTGCCAGCACTTCAGGGGGGATTACCTATGGCTACACCTTC. Translated, it gives CASTSGGITYGYTF.